Shown below are 11 T cell receptor beta chains from a single sample sequenced in a study of blood T cell repertoires in COVID-19. TCRdb's copy holds only in-frame clones and misses some; the assay was immunoSEQ multiplex PCR. This sample has over 120,000 clones, with approximately 80% found just once. Sequenced input: peripheral blood. These TCRs come from a human donor in a cohort sampled during active COVID-19.

This clone was detected a few times. The chain's CDR3 is CSAQTGGMNTEAFF. The CDR3 DNA follows: TGCAGCGCTCAAACAGGGGGAATGAACACTGAAGCTTTCTTT. The chain joins TRBV29-1 to TRBJ1-1; TRBD1 agrees at 8 bases. J was trimmed by 0 bases and V by 7 bases; bases with no gene match: 7. The CDR3 consists of 14 residues. The germline CDR1 and CDR2 sequences are SQVTM and ANQGSEA.

The J gene is TRBJ2-3, the V gene TRBV5-4; 7 nucleotides agree with TRBD1. The CDR3 is 15 amino acids. The germline V gene encodes CDR1 SGHNT and CDR2 YYREEE (reference sequence). The J segment lost 6 bases and the V segment lost 1 base, leaving 8 bases of the junction unmatched. This chain's CDR3 is CASSLTEGAGDTQYF. The CDR3 DNA reads TGTGCCAGCAGCTTGACAGAGGGGGCAGGGGATACGCAGTATTTT.

V usage is TRBV10-3 and J usage is TRBJ2-5; no definite D call. The CDR3 totals 12 residues. Germline V gives CDR1 ENHRY, CDR2 SYGVKD. Trimming left V 3 bases short and J 3 bases short, with 5 bases between. The CDR3 DNA reads TGTGCCATCAGTGATTTCAAAGAGACCCAGTACTTC. Its protein product is CAISDFKETQYF.

This clone was observed once. This rearrangement joins TRBV18 to TRBJ2-7, with 12 bases aligning to TRBD1. Germline V CDR1 and CDR2: KGHSH, LQKENI. The CDR3 is 16 amino acids. Trimming took 2 bases from V and 3 from J; bases not matched to a gene: 5. In DNA form, the CDR3 reads TGTGCCAGCTCACCATTCGGGACAGGGGGCAACTACGAGCAGTACTTC. It encodes CASSPFGTGGNYEQYF.

This sequence joins TRBV7-2 and TRBJ1-3, with D maybe TRBD1 (6 bases). This CDR3 comprises 15 residues. Trimming took off 5 bases at V and 0 bases at J, with 11 bases between the two ends. Per germline, CDR1 SGHTA and CDR2 FQGNSA. CDR3 sequence (DNA): TGTGCCAGCAGCAAAGGACAGAACTCTGGAAACACCATATATTTT. This codes for CASSKGQNSGNTIYF.

For the CDR3, the DNA is TGTGCCAGTAGTATAGCCACAGGGTATAATTCACCCCTCCACTTT. This translates into CASSIATGYNSPLHF. The chain is built from TRBV19 and TRBJ1-6, with D perhaps TRBD1 (6 bases). Trimming pared 1 base from V and 4 bases from J, leaving 8 bases between. Germline-derived CDR1 and CDR2 are LNHDA and SQIVND (reference sequence). CDR3 size: 15 residues.

This clone was found once. J is TRBJ1-3 and V is TRBV6-5; D call uncertain. Trimming cost V 5 bases and J 9 bases, with 14 bases left between them. The germline V gene encodes CDR1 MNHEY and CDR2 SVGAGI. The CDR3 is made up of 13 amino acids. The CDR3 loop reads CASSPGGGGTIYF. The CDR3, as DNA: TGTGCCAGCAGTCCCGGTGGAGGTGGCACCATATATTTT.

This sequence joins TRBV7-2 and TRBJ2-2, with D tentatively TRBD2 (5 bases). The CDR3 is 15 amino acids. Trimming cost V 1 base and J 6 bases, with 12 bases left between them. CDR1 SGHTA and CDR2 FQGNSA come from the germline V gene. The CDR3 is CASSLDGRVAGELFF. The CDR3 DNA reads as TGTGCCAGCAGCTTAGATGGGAGAGTGGCCGGGGAGCTGTTTTTT.

The V and J genes are TRBV15 and TRBJ2-3, with D unresolved. The CDR3 has 12 residues. Trimming removed 3 bases at V and 3 bases at J, with 4 bases between. Germline values: CDR1 LNHNV, CDR2 YYDKDF (reference sequence). CDR3 in DNA: TGTGCCACCAGCAGTTCTACAGATACGCAGTATTTT. Protein: CATSSSTDTQYF.

The V and J genes are TRBV7-8 and TRBJ2-7; D gene unclear. The CDR3 extends over 11 amino acids. Germline V gene data show CDR1 as SGHVS and CDR2 as FQNEAQ. Deletions cut 1 base from V and 7 bases from J, with 5 bases between. The CDR3 region is CASSLDGEQYF. In DNA, the CDR3 is TGTGCCAGCAGCTTAGACGGGGAGCAGTACTTC.

This clone was counted between two and nine times. Here the CDR3 reads CASSPTTSGGYEQYF. CDR3 in DNA: TGTGCCAGCAGTCCAACGACTAGCGGGGGCTACGAGCAGTACTTC. The chain carries TRBV27 and TRBJ2-7; 12 bases map to TRBD2. In germline, CDR1 is MNHEY, CDR2 SMNVEV (reference sequence). The CDR3 has 15 residues. V trimming: 5 bases; J trimming: 3 bases; junction bases outside the gene matches: 5.